One T cell receptor (beta chain) is described in this entry. These data are taken from a study of CD8 T cells in Susac syndrome. There are 15 residues in the CDR3. CDR1 and CDR2 (germline): MNHEY, SMNVEV (reference sequence). The V gene end was trimmed by 6 bases and the J gene end by 3 bases; junction bases not matched to a gene: 6. It was with random hexamers that 0.5 to 1 ug RNA was reverse transcribed. In TCRdb, the immunoSEQ multiplex PCR reads were re-called with MiXCR into one record per CDR3 protein. The sample includes 400,000 or so distinct CDR3 sequences, more than 70% seen only once; the top ten take roughly 0.11%.

The gene calls are TRBV27 and TRBJ2-7; 12 nucleotides agree with TRBD2. Sequenced input: CD8+ T cells from PBMCs. The source of this sequence is a human donor with multiple sclerosis. The CDR3 nucleotides read TGTGCCAGCAGCCACTCTAGCGGGGGGGGCTACGAGCAGTACTTC. Translating it yields CASSHSSGGGYEQYF.